Shown below are 30 T cell receptor beta chains from a single sample sequenced in a study of blood T cell repertoires in COVID-19 (dated by TCRdb to between 2020 and 2021). The receptor library was made with the immunoSEQ multiplex PCR assay. Imported from immuneACCESS, the table was reduced by TCRdb to in-frame sequences with V and J called. These copies leave out some clones; in studies compared against another copy, an unresolved V gene accounts for under half, and the cause of the remainder is not known. This sample is represented by roughly 210,000 clones; around 80% of them were singletons. The leading ten clones occupy 8% to 11% of the sample. Material for sequencing was peripheral blood. The receptors derive from a woman aged 80 or older with COVID-19, enrolled during active disease.

This clone has only a few counts. The CDR3 protein is CASSQDSGSTGNTIYF. CDR3 nucleotide sequence: TGCGCCAGCAGCCAAGATTCAGGGTCGACGGGAAACACCATATATTTT. The chain joins TRBV4-3 to TRBJ1-3; possibly TRBD1 for D (5 bases). Germline V gene sequence: CDR1 LGHNA, CDR2 YSLEER. Trimming removed 0 bases at V and 4 bases at J, with 13 bases between. CDR3 size: 16 residues.

This rearrangement joins TRBV7-8 to TRBJ1-5; weak D call: TRBD1 (5 bases). V was shortened by 5 bases and J by 0 bases, with 14 bases between the two germline ends. Per germline, CDR1 SGHVS and CDR2 FQNEAQ. The CDR3 is 16 residues long. The CDR3 protein is CASSTGGRYSNQPQHF. CDR3 sequence (DNA): TGTGCCAGCAGCACGGGGGGTCGGTATAGCAATCAGCCCCAGCATTTT.

This chain links TRBV5-1 with TRBJ2-1, with 11 bases matching TRBD1. V was clipped by 4 bases and J by 6 bases; unmatched bases: 9. The CDR3 has 16 residues. Germline CDR1 is SGHRS and CDR2 is YFSETQ. DNA of the CDR3: TGCGCCAGCAGCGGACAGGGGGCCATCACCCCCAATGAGCAGTTCTTC. Protein sequence: CASSGQGAITPNEQFF.

V gene TRBV28 combines with J gene TRBJ1-2; D may be TRBD1 (5 bases). The CDR3 consists of 15 residues. Germline-derived CDR1 and CDR2 are MDHEN and SYDVKM. V lost 5 bases to trimming and J lost 1 base, with 14 bases between them. The CDR3 sequence: CASSGSRDFNYGYTF. The CDR3 DNA sequence: TGTGCCAGCAGTGGTAGTCGGGACTTTAACTATGGCTACACCTTC.

The gene calls are TRBV9 and TRBJ2-7; TRBD1 matches at 11 bases. The junction had 5 bases not matched to a gene; V was cut back by 3 bases and J by 3 bases. The CDR3 is 15 amino acids. CDR1 is SGDLS and CDR2 is YYNGEE in the germline V gene. CDR3 sequence reads: CASSAGTGGFYEQYF. As DNA, the CDR3 is TGTGCCAGCAGCGCCGGGACAGGGGGTTTCTACGAGCAGTACTTC.

The V and J genes are TRBV24-1 and TRBJ1-5, with D unclear. The germline V gene encodes CDR1 KGHDR and CDR2 SFDVKD. The CDR3 is 13 residues long. Trimming took off 7 bases at V and 0 bases at J, with 6 bases between the two ends. The CDR3 DNA sequence: TGTGCCACCAGACAGATTAGCAATCAGCCCCAGCATTTT. It codes for CATRQISNQPQHF.

The chain is built from TRBV5-1 and TRBJ1-1; possible D gene TRBD1, 5 bases. The CDR3 sequence is 15 residues long. The germline V gene encodes CDR1 SGHRS and CDR2 YFSETQ. The V gene lost 2 bases and the J gene lost 0 bases, with 11 bases spanning the gap. The CDR3 nucleotides read TGCGCCAGCAGCTTTGGGGCCGCGATGAACACTGAAGCTTTCTTT. Translating it yields CASSFGAAMNTEAFF.

This chain joins TRBV23-1 and TRBJ2-7, with a tentative D call TRBD1 (6 bases). TRBV23-1 carries the ORF label, with uncertain function. This CDR3 is built from 17 residues. Trimming left V 2 bases short and J 3 bases short, with 20 bases between. The CDR3 region has the DNA TGCGCCAGCAGTCAAGGGGACACCCTCGCCTCCTTCTACGAGCAGTACGTC. It translates to CASSQGDTLASFYEQYV.

This clone was counted between two and nine times. This chain links TRBV18 with TRBJ2-1; D gene unclear. The V end was cut by 2 bases, the J end by 7 bases, with 9 bases between. Germline V gene sequence: CDR1 KGHSH, CDR2 LQKENI. The CDR3 consists of 13 residues. The CDR3 DNA follows: TGTGCCAGCTCACCAGGGCTGATGAATGAGCAGTTCTTC. Translating gives CASSPGLMNEQFF.

The rearrangement links TRBV5-1 to TRBJ1-1; 7 bases line up with TRBD1. Trimming took 9 bases from V and 1 from J; bases not matched to a gene: 12. The germline CDR1 and CDR2 sequences are SGHRS and YFSETQ. The CDR3 consists of 15 residues. The CDR3 DNA reads as TGCGCCACCATGAAGGGGGCAAACTCGAACACTGAAGCTTTCTTT. This codes for CATMKGANSNTEAFF.

The chain joins TRBV4-1 to TRBJ1-5, with D unresolved. With 1 base removed from V and 0 bases from J, the gap between germline ends came to 16 bases. The CDR3 has 18 residues. CDR1 and CDR2 (germline): MGHRA, YSYEKL. The DNA for the CDR3 is TGCGCCAGCAGCCAAGGGTCTCCAGGCGAGTTTAGCAATCAGCCCCAGCATTTT. Amino acids: CASSQGSPGEFSNQPQHF.

The chain joins TRBV10-3 to TRBJ1-5; 7 bases map to TRBD1. V shed 5 bases, J shed 3 bases, and the junction held 10 bases outside the gene matches. The CDR3 is 16 residues long. CDR1 and CDR2 from the germline V gene are ENHRY and SYGVKD. The CDR3 loop reads CAISSRNTGDNQPQHF. CDR3 nucleotide sequence: TGTGCCATCAGTTCCCGGAACACAGGGGACAATCAGCCCCAGCATTTT.

CDR3 sequence: CASRDSSGGWKTQYF. The CDR3 nucleotides read TGTGCCAGCAGAGATAGTTCAGGGGGCTGGAAGACCCAGTACTTC. The chain recombines TRBV2 with TRBJ2-5; 8 bases are a match to TRBD1. The CDR3 loop spans 15 amino acids. The V gene's germline CDR1 is SNHLY and CDR2 FYNNEI. With 6 bases clipped from V and 6 bases from J, the junction kept 12 bases outside the gene matches.

The V call is TRBV20-1, the J call TRBJ2-7, with D perhaps TRBD2 (6 bases). Between the trimmed V and J ends, which lost 3 bases and 7 bases, there was a span of 16 bases. This CDR3 spans 13 amino acids. The germline V gene has CDR1 DFQATT and CDR2 SNEGSKA (reference sequence). CDR3 in amino acids: CSASDGGRGEQYF. The CDR3 nucleotides are TGCAGTGCTAGTGACGGGGGTCGGGGAGAGCAGTACTTC.

V usage is TRBV5-1 and J usage is TRBJ1-3; D gene ambiguous. The V end lost 4 bases, the J end lost 0 bases, and 11 bases lay between the germline ends. CDR1 is SGHRS and CDR2 is YFSETQ in the germline V gene. The CDR3 has 15 amino acids. CDR3 sequence: CASSPGHRSGNTIYF. The CDR3 coding sequence is TGCGCCAGCAGCCCTGGGCACCGCTCTGGAAACACCATATATTTT.

The genes are TRBV5-4 and TRBJ2-1; 10 positions agree with TRBD1. V was clipped by 2 bases and J by 7 bases; unmatched bases: 6. Germline lookup yields CDR1 SGHNT and CDR2 YYREEE (reference sequence). CDR3 length: 15 amino acids. The DNA of the CDR3 is TGTGCCAGCAGCTTATGGGACAGGGGAGATAATGAGCAGTTCTTC. Amino acids: CASSLWDRGDNEQFF.

This rearrangement joins TRBV12-3 or TRBV12-4 to TRBJ1-2; D might be TRBD1 (5 bases). V dropped 3 bases and J dropped 8 bases, with 13 bases sitting between them. The CDR3 spans 13 residues. The CDR3 DNA follows: TGTGCCAGCAGTTTTGGGGCCGCCTGGGGCTACACCTTC. This encodes CASSFGAAWGYTF.

The V call is TRBV5-1, the J call TRBJ1-2; D possibly corresponds to TRBD1 (5 bases). This CDR3 has 12 amino acids. The V end was cut by 0 bases, the J end by 6 bases, with 6 bases between. Germline V gene lookup returns CDR1 SGHRS and CDR2 YFSETQ. For the CDR3, the DNA is TGCGCCAGCAGCTTGGTAGGGGATGGCTACACCTTC. It encodes CASSLVGDGYTF.

V and J are TRBV7-9 and TRBJ1-1; 10 bases line up with TRBD1. The CDR3 totals 14 residues. Germline CDR1 and CDR2: SEHNR and FQNEAQ (reference sequence). Losses at the gene ends were 5 bases for V and 4 bases for J; bases not matched to a gene: 4. CDR3 sequence reads: CASSKGQGRTEAFF. CDR3 sequence (DNA): TGTGCCAGCAGCAAGGGACAGGGGCGCACTGAAGCTTTCTTT. Filled out from reference TRBV7-9 and TRBJ1-1, the complete variable domain reads DTGVSQNPRHKITKRGQNVTFRCDPISEHNRLYWYRQTLGQGPEFLTYFQNEAQLEKSRLLSDRFSAERPKGSFSTLEIQRTEQGDSAMYLCASSKGQGRTEAFFGQGTRLTVV.

This clone appeared once. V usage is TRBV4-3 and J usage is TRBJ1-6; D not certain. V dropped 0 bases and J dropped 1 base, with 13 bases sitting between them. From germline, CDR1 is LGHNA and CDR2 YSLEER. This CDR3 spans 18 amino acids. The CDR3 protein is CASSQDEGGSSYNSPLHF. CDR3 DNA: TGCGCCAGCAGCCAAGATGAAGGCGGTTCTTCCTATAATTCACCCCTCCACTTT.

The CDR3 protein is CASSLVLAQETQYF. CDR3 DNA sequence: TGTGCCAGCAGCTTAGTGCTAGCGCAAGAGACCCAGTACTTC. The chain recombines TRBV7-2 with TRBJ2-5, with D maybe TRBD2 (6 bases). The CDR3 extends over 14 amino acids. The germline CDR1 and CDR2 sequences are SGHTA and FQGNSA. V was cut by 1 base and J by 2 bases, with 8 bases left in between.

V is TRBV2 and J is TRBJ2-7; 11 nucleotides match TRBD2. Germline V gene data show CDR1 as SNHLY and CDR2 as FYNNEI. This CDR3 spans 14 amino acids. The trim removed 5 bases at V and 7 bases at J, leaving 7 bases unmatched. In DNA, the CDR3 is TGTGCCAGCAGTTATAGCGGGGGGGCGTATGAGCAGTACTTC. It yields the protein CASSYSGGAYEQYF.

The CDR3 DNA is TGTGCCACCAGTGATACAGGGGGCTACACCTTC. Protein sequence: CATSDTGGYTF. The gene calls are TRBV24-1 and TRBJ1-2, with D possibly being TRBD1 (6 bases). V dropped 3 bases and J dropped 8 bases, with 6 bases sitting between them. Germline values: CDR1 KGHDR, CDR2 SFDVKD. The CDR3 is 11 residues long.

This chain joins TRBV2 and TRBJ1-2; TRBD1 is a possible D gene (5 bases). The CDR3 runs 13 residues. The germline V gene encodes CDR1 SNHLY and CDR2 FYNNEI. Trimming stripped 10 bases from V and 0 bases from J, with 12 bases between. The CDR3: CATGGPSNYGYTF. The CDR3 DNA is TGTGCCACCGGGGGACCGTCTAACTATGGCTACACCTTC.

About this clone: Sequence at one end of the junction differs from germline and may be a read error. The chain couples TRBV2 to TRBJ1-6; weak D call: TRBD1 (6 bases). The CDR3 runs 10 residues. The germline CDR1 and CDR2 sequences are SNHLY and FYNNEI. The CDR3 DNA reads as TGTGCCACCCGAAGGGACATCGAAATCTTT. Protein sequence: CATRRDIEIF.

The chain uses TRBV6-5 and TRBJ1-5, with 9 bases that match TRBD1. The CDR3 is 14 residues long. With 6 bases clipped from V and 6 bases from J, the junction kept 6 bases outside the gene matches. Germline CDR1 and CDR2: MNHEY and SVGAGI. The CDR3: CASSMDRGIQPQHF. The DNA of the CDR3 is TGTGCCAGCAGCATGGACAGGGGAATTCAGCCCCAGCATTTT.

For this clone: This sample also contains other DNA sequences that code for the same CDR3. V usage is TRBV30 and J usage is TRBJ1-1, with D tentatively TRBD1 (5 bases). Germline CDR1 and CDR2: GTSNPN and SVGIG (reference sequence). V dropped 4 bases and J dropped 0 bases, with 9 bases sitting between them. This CDR3 is built from 13 residues. CDR3 nucleotides: TGTGCCTGGACCCGACAGTTGAACACTGAAGCTTTCTTT. This codes for CAWTRQLNTEAFF.

The rearrangement uses TRBV4-2 and TRBJ2-1; 8 bases line up with TRBD2. This CDR3 is 15 amino acids long. V lost 0 bases and J lost 4; bases outside the gene matches: 2. Per the germline V gene, CDR1 is LGHNA and CDR2 is YNFKEQ. The CDR3 loop is CASSQELAGYNEQFF. CDR3 sequence (DNA): TGTGCCAGCAGCCAAGAGTTAGCGGGGTACAATGAGCAGTTCTTC.

CDR3 nucleotides: TGTGCCACCAAGGCGGGCCCCAACTCCTACGAGCAGTACGTC. Translated, it gives CATKAGPNSYEQYV. The chain joins TRBV10-3 to TRBJ2-7; a weak D match, TRBD2 (5 bases). The CDR3 has 14 amino acids. Between the trimmed V and J ends, which lost 10 bases and 0 bases, there was a span of 16 bases. Germline V lookup: CDR1 ENHRY, CDR2 SYGVKD.

The J gene is TRBJ2-5, the V gene TRBV27; maybe TRBD1 (6 bases). The CDR3 contains 15 residues. The ends were cut back, 6 bases at V and 0 bases at J, with 14 bases in the middle. Germline CDR1 reads MNHEY; CDR2 reads SMNVEV (reference sequence). The CDR3 spells CASSLQGRYQETQYF. The CDR3 DNA sequence: TGTGCCAGCAGCCTTCAGGGGAGATACCAAGAGACCCAGTACTTC.